Here is one T cell receptor beta chain with its context. Germline V lookup: CDR1 MDHEN, CDR2 SYDVKM. V lost 6 bases, J lost 0 bases, and 14 bases lay in between. The length of the CDR3 is 15 residues. The data were taken from a study of blood T cell repertoires in COVID-19. Turning to the study itself: The United States, Italy and Spain were the sources of the acute and convalescent COVID-19 samples.

Here immunoSEQ multiplex PCR was the method, and the copy in TCRdb shows in-frame clones only, minus some. The table includes fewer than 400,000 clones, 87% detected once. Participants, 18 to 89 years old, spanned some 23 US areas. For recovered donors of Cohort 3, there were two negative PCRs, clearance, or symptom resolution. Material: PBMCs or T cells enriched from blood (not recorded which). The rearrangement joins TRBV28 to TRBJ1-2, with D possibly matching TRBD1 (6 bases). This sequence originates from a young woman who had recovered from COVID-19. CDR3 protein: CASRPGALANYGYTF. For the CDR3, the DNA is TGTGCCAGCAGACCAGGGGCGCTAGCTAACTATGGCTACACCTTC.